The present T cell receptor (beta chain) was sequenced within a study of blood T cell repertoires in COVID-19 (dated by TCRdb to about 2020). Describing the broader study: Collaborator samples came from the United States, Italy and Spain and covered acute and convalescent phases of COVID-19. The prospective study material was composed of cDNA or gDNA derived from T cells, B-cell-depleted T cells, or PBMCs. Subjects who had been exposed to COVID-19, were actively infected with it, or had recovered from it provided the deeply sampled blood TCRbeta repertoires that made up the dataset. A freely available public database, intended as a resource for researchers studying the immune response to SARS-CoV-2, is where the repertoires were released. The samples were drawn from two sources: the first 160 participants of the ongoing ImmuneRACE study, and 1,000 to 1,500 subjects contributed by 6 global collaborators. Nearly every sample came with metadata listing a de-identified subject ID, COVID-19 status, age in years and sex. Where available, HLA class I and class II types were taken from metadata supplied by the sample provider and were not determined by assay-based typing. The paper as a whole reports these results and caveats: The amount of clinical and demographic metadata varied by source and participant and was provided uncurated.

One collaborating source in Seattle enrolled patients during active infection and followed them longitudinally through the course of disease. Whole blood was collected in K2EDTA tubes by collaborating institutions according to the institutions' own protocols. For TCRbeta analysis, collaborator samples were shipped as frozen whole blood, as isolated PBMCs, or as DNA extracted from either sample type. For this clone: Its antigen is currently not known. No much larger clone exists at a distance of one base, and base qualities are not known.

The immunoSEQ Assay, a bias-controlled multiplex PCR, was used to amplify TCRbeta CDR3 regions from genomic DNA. The authors' analysis ran thus. Within the assay, amplification of reference gene primers was used to estimate how many nucleated cells each sample contained. To quantify the absolute abundance of each unique TCRbeta CDR3 rearrangement, sequence reads were collapsed and filtered. For each sample, productive Simpson clonality was calculated as the square root of Simpson's diversity index over productive rearrangements. Entries here come from immuneACCESS through TCRdb and include only in-frame sequences with V and J called. Some clones fail to appear in such tables; in the studies checked, an unresolved V gene covers under half of the shortfall, and the cause of the remainder is unknown. Clone size and V and J calls were adopted from that table, with D and trimming inferred from the DNA. This sample lists about 440,000 clones; 88% were detected once. Of the sample, approximately 12% falls within the top ten clones.

The CDR3 spans 14 residues, from the cysteine through the phenylalanine. The retained sequence is limited to the CDR3, 42 bases, with the frame set at the first base. Taken from the germline V gene, the CDR1 and CDR2 loops are MDHEN and SYDVKM. V drops 5 bases and J drops 5 bases, leaving 12 bases in between. The sample consisted of peripheral blood. Recombination connected TRBV28 to TRBJ1-4; TRBD1 could be the D gene, as 5 bases match. The sequence came from a woman between 45 and 65 years old with COVID-19, enrolled during active disease. Here is the DNA: TGTGCCAGCAGTCAGGGACTGATCAATGAAAAACTGTTTTTT. It codes for CASSQGLINEKLFF.